These T cell receptor beta chains were read from a single sample in a study of cytomegalovirus exposure and HLA in healthy donors. TCRdb's table, derived via immunoSEQ multiplex PCR, lists solely in-frame clones and lacks some. The sample records 250,000 or so clones, more than 75% being singletons. The sequenced material came from PBMCs. These TCRs come from a human donor in good health. Both conserved end residues are part of each CDR3. A D gene is named only where the DNA matches it firmly. A row's size may be missing; if present it is once, few, many or a size class.

size | J | D | V | CDR3 | DNA
- | TRBJ1-1 | - | TRBV29-1 | CSADRDMNTEAFF | TGCAGCGCCGACAGAGACATGAACACTGAAGCTTTCTTT
- | TRBJ1-2 | - | TRBV7-6 | CASSFRGRTQGGYTF | -
- | TRBJ2-4 | - | TRBV7-6 | CASSLEGGAKNIQYF | TGTGCCAGCAGCTTAGAGGGGGGGGCCAAAAACATTCAGTACTTC
- | TRBJ2-5 | - | TRBV5-1 | CASSSQGPETQYF | TGCGCCAGCAGCTCGCAGGGGCCCGAGACCCAGTACTTC
- | TRBJ2-3 | TRBD1 | TRBV10-3 | CAISRDRFGHTQYF | TGTGCCATCAGTAGGGACAGGTTCGGGCATACACAGTATTTT
- | TRBJ2-1 | - | TRBV28 | CASSWGPGLNEQFF | TGTGCCAGCAGTTGGGGACCGGGACTCAATGAGCAGTTCTTC
- | TRBJ2-7 | TRBD1 | TRBV11-2 | CASSFGTGVPEQYF | TGTGCCAGCAGCTTCGGGACAGGGGTCCCCGAGCAGTACTTC
- | TRBJ2-1 | - | TRBV4-2 | CASSQESNEQFF | TGTGCCAGCAGCCAAGAGTCGAATGAGCAGTTCTTC
- | TRBJ2-1 | TRBD1 | TRBV7-3 | CASSRGQGGNEQFF | TGTGCCAGCAGCCGGGGACAGGGGGGCAATGAGCAGTTCTTC
- | TRBJ2-2 | - | TRBV27 | CASSIRPGQTTTGELFF | TGTGCCAGCAGTATACGCCCCGGACAGACTACCACCGGGGAGCTGTTTTTT
once | TRBJ2-7 | TRBD2 | TRBV30 | CAWRPGLAGVTYEQYF | TGTGCCTGGAGACCTGGACTAGCGGGAGTAACGTACGAGCAGTACTTC
- | TRBJ2-1 | - | TRBV30 | CAWSGGPRGNEQFF | TGTGCCTGGAGTGGCGGCCCCCGGGGCAATGAGCAGTTCTTC
- | TRBJ2-1 | TRBD2 | TRBV19 | CASSSRGLALNEQFF | TGTGCCAGTAGTTCCAGGGGACTAGCACTAAATGAGCAGTTCTTC
- | TRBJ2-7 | TRBD2 | TRBV11-2 | CASSNRDPLAGRVYEQYF | TGTGCCAGCAGCAACAGGGACCCCTTAGCGGGGAGAGTCTACGAGCAGTACTTC
- | TRBJ1-5 | TRBD1 | TRBV19 | CASRTGGGSNQPQHF | TGTGCCAGTAGGACAGGGGGGGGTAGCAATCAGCCCCAGCATTTT
once | TRBJ1-5 | TRBD1 | TRBV15 | CATGTGTGARGPQHF | TGTGCCACCGGAACCGGGACAGGGGCCCGGGGGCCCCAGCATTTT
- | TRBJ2-3 | - | TRBV12-5 | CASGYGEGTDTQYF | TGTGCTAGTGGTTACGGGGAGGGCACAGATACGCAGTATTTT
- | TRBJ2-5 | TRBD1 | TRBV27 | CASHPGQAFQETQYF | TGTGCCAGCCATCCGGGACAGGCATTTCAAGAGACCCAGTACTTC
once | TRBJ1-5 | TRBD1 | TRBV12-5 | CASGLGGTADQPQHF | TGTGCTAGTGGTTTGGGAGGGACAGCAGATCAGCCCCAGCATTTT
- | TRBJ2-3 | - | TRBV27 | CASSHIARDTQYF | TGTGCCAGCAGTCATATAGCTAGGGATACGCAGTATTTT
- | TRBJ2-1 | - | TRBV5-6 | CASSPSRGANYNEQFF | TGTGCCAGCAGCCCGTCTCGGGGGGCGAACTACAATGAGCAGTTCTTC
- | TRBJ2-7 | TRBD1 | TRBV19 | CASSPGQVPTRQYF | TGTGCCAGTAGTCCGGGACAGGTACCTACGCGGCAGTACTTC
- | TRBJ2-7 | - | TRBV20-1 | CSARGVVEQYF | TGCAGTGCTAGAGGAGTGGTCGAGCAGTACTTC
few | TRBJ2-5 | TRBD1 | TRBV5-1 | CASSLPTGPETQYF | TGCGCCAGCAGCTTACCGACAGGGCCAGAGACCCAGTACTTC
- | TRBJ1-5 | - | TRBV28 | CASSFGGPGRAGDQPQHF | TGTGCCAGCAGTTTTGGCGGCCCCGGCAGGGCGGGGGATCAGCCCCAGCATTTT
- | TRBJ2-1 | TRBD2 | TRBV11-2 | CASSSISGSSYNEQFF | TGTGCCAGCAGCTCCATTAGCGGGAGCTCCTACAATGAGCAGTTCTTC